The clone carrying this T cell receptor (beta chain) was seen at least ten times. What it recognizes is unknown. The sample belongs to a study of glioma-infiltrating T cells. Study in general: WHO grade II oligodendrogliomas or astrocytomas, plus non-recurrent WHO grade IV glioblastomas, were sampled. Presurgical dexamethasone in glioma patients lasted six or fewer days. Target coverage was about 4- to 10-fold for roughly one million blood T cells.

The iRepertoire nested amplicon-rescue multiplex PCR amplified TCR alpha and beta CDR3s from RNA. TCRdb re-called the multiplex PCR reads with MiXCR, one entry per CDR3 protein. The repertoire has roughly 350,000 distinct CDR3 sequences, less than 50% of them found once; the top ten carry around 12%. Study results and limitations: Gliomas, especially low-grade, showed above-expected tissue-blood divergence; non-neoplastic patients showed below.

Sample: glioma tissue, nonneoplastic brain tissue, or PBMCs (not recorded which). The TCR originated in a human donor with low-grade glioma or glioblastoma, undergoing nonglioma brain surgery, or in good health (not recorded which).

The chain's CDR3 is CASSYSTAAAQETQYF. The CDR3 nucleotides read TGTGCCAGCAGTTACTCGACGGCGGCAGCCCAAGAGACCCAGTACTTC. The chain combines TRBV6-2 or TRBV6-3 with TRBJ2-5; no clear D. The germline V and J ends were trimmed by 0 bases and 1 base, with 12 bases remaining between them. This CDR3 is built from 16 residues. Germline CDR1 reads MNHEY; CDR2 reads SVGEGT.